The 29 T cell receptor beta chains below all came from one sample that was sequenced in a study of blood T cell repertoires in COVID-19. Sequenced by immunoSEQ multiplex PCR; TCRdb stores in-frame clones only, minus some. The sample lists around 150,000 clones, about nine tenths seen once, with over 2% in the top ten. Sequencing was carried out using peripheral blood. The receptors shown here come from a human donor with COVID-19, enrolled during active disease. The donor label of this sample is uncertain.

The chain is built from TRBV24-1 and TRBJ2-1; 9 positions agree with TRBD2. This CDR3 has 18 residues. The V gene end was trimmed by 1 base and the J gene end by 4 bases; junction bases not matched to a gene: 10. From germline, CDR1 is KGHDR and CDR2 SFDVKD. CDR3 sequence reads: CATSDFRAPTSGYNEQFF. In DNA form, the CDR3 reads TGTGCCACCAGTGATTTTAGAGCCCCGACTAGCGGATACAATGAGCAGTTCTTC.

The chain carries TRBV5-5 and TRBJ2-7, with D perhaps TRBD2 (5 bases). Trimming stripped 4 bases from V and 6 bases from J, with 11 bases between. Germline CDR1 SGHKS, CDR2 YYEKEE (reference sequence). The CDR3 loop spans 12 amino acids. CDR3 loop: CASSADYTEQYF. The CDR3 DNA sequence: TGTGCCAGCAGCGCAGACTACACCGAGCAGTACTTC.

The CDR3 DNA is TGTGCCACCAGTGCCGTCGGAGGGGACCAGGTAAAGATGGATACGCAGTATTTT. Translated, it gives CATSAVGGDQVKMDTQYF. The genes are TRBV24-1 and TRBJ2-3, with D possibly TRBD2 on 6 matching bases. The CDR3 runs 18 residues. V lost 5 bases to trimming and J lost 6 bases, with 26 bases between them. CDR1 KGHDR and CDR2 SFDVKD come from the germline V gene.

V and J are TRBV29-1 and TRBJ1-5; TRBD1 matches at 9 bases. Germline CDR1 reads SQVTM; CDR2 reads ANQGSEA. The V gene end was trimmed by 5 bases and the J gene end by 8 bases; junction bases not matched to a gene: 16. The CDR3 is 16 amino acids. The CDR3 DNA is TGCAGCGTTTGTTTCAAGAACAGGGGGCCCGTGGAGCCCCAGCATTTT. The encoded protein is CSVCFKNRGPVEPQHF. Combining the CDR3 with reference TRBV29-1 and TRBJ1-5 gives the whole variable domain SAVISQKPSRDICQRGTSLTIQCQVDSQVTMMFWYRQQPGQSLTLIATANQGSEATYESGFVIDKFPISRPNLTFSTLTVSNMSPEDSSIYLCSVCFKNRGPVEPQHFGDGTRLSIL.

This sequence joins TRBV6-5 and TRBJ2-3; the D gene is possibly TRBD2 (6 bases). Germline lookup yields CDR1 MNHEY and CDR2 SVGAGI. CDR3 length: 13 residues. Trimming took 8 bases from V and 0 from J, leaving 9 bases between them. CDR3 loop: CASRESSTDTQYF. The CDR3 coding sequence is TGTGCCAGCCGGGAGTCTAGCACAGATACGCAGTATTTT.

This clone was seen just once. The gene calls are TRBV7-2 and TRBJ2-5, with TRBD2 matching over 10 bases. Germline V gene sequence: CDR1 SGHTA, CDR2 FQGNSA. J gave up 7 bases and V 5 bases, and 16 bases lay outside the gene matches. The CDR3 extends over 17 amino acids. The CDR3 spells CASSVSSSGGPRGTQYF. The CDR3 DNA sequence: TGTGCCAGCAGCGTATCCTCTAGCGGGGGACCGCGGGGGACCCAGTACTTC.

This chain connects TRBV18 to TRBJ2-5; D uncertain. Germline CDR1 KGHSH, CDR2 LQKENI. The length of the CDR3 is 14 residues. V shed 1 base and J shed 4 bases, with 10 bases lying between them. CDR3 loop: CASSPQDSLETQYF. The CDR3 coding sequence is TGTGCCAGCTCACCACAAGACTCTTTAGAGACCCAGTACTTC.

V usage is TRBV18 and J usage is TRBJ1-2, with 10 bases identical to TRBD1. Germline V CDR1 and CDR2: KGHSH, LQKENI. The CDR3 spans 15 residues. J gave up 6 bases and V 5 bases, and 9 bases lay outside the gene matches. The CDR3 loop reads CASSNARTGGNGYTF. CDR3 DNA sequence: TGTGCCAGCTCAAACGCCCGGACAGGGGGAAATGGCTACACCTTC.

This rearrangement joins TRBV12-3 or TRBV12-4 to TRBJ2-3; D uncertain. V lost 7 bases and J 0 bases, leaving 2 bases between the germline ends. The CDR3 contains 11 residues. Here the CDR3 DNA reads TGTGCCAGCACTAGCACAGATACGCAGTATTTT. This gives the protein CASTSTDTQYF.

The chain couples TRBV19 to TRBJ1-4; D not certain. The ends were cut back, 5 bases at V and 5 bases at J, with 21 bases in the middle. The CDR3 consists of 17 residues. The germline V gene encodes CDR1 LNHDA and CDR2 SQIVND (reference sequence). The DNA of the CDR3 is TGTGCCAGTAGTCCGGAGCGTGAGGCGAGGCAAAATGAAAAACTGTTTTTT. It codes for CASSPEREARQNEKLFF.

This clone was picked up a small number of times. This chain links TRBV5-6 with TRBJ1-2; D is perhaps TRBD1 (6 bases). V lost 2 bases and J 7 bases, leaving 12 bases between the germline ends. In germline, CDR1 is SGHDT, CDR2 YYEEEE. The CDR3 covers 13 residues. CDR3 in amino acids: CASSLTGSGGYTF. CDR3 bases: TGTGCCAGCAGCTTAACAGGGTCTGGTGGCTACACCTTC.

The chain combines TRBV6-5 with TRBJ1-1; D remains unclear. There are 14 residues in the CDR3. CDR1 is MNHEY and CDR2 is SVGAGI in the germline V gene. The V end was cut by 0 bases, the J end by 1 base, with 6 bases between. CDR3 region: CASSYSAGNTEAFF. CDR3 DNA: TGTGCCAGCAGTTACTCGGCAGGGAACACTGAAGCTTTCTTT.

The chain combines TRBV12-3 or TRBV12-4 with TRBJ2-7, with a weak D call TRBD2 (6 bases). The CDR3 has 13 amino acids. Trimming stripped 5 bases from V and 3 bases from J, with 11 bases between. The CDR3: CASSPLGGYEQYF. The DNA for the CDR3 is TGTGCCAGCAGTCCTTTGGGAGGCTACGAGCAGTACTTC.

The rearrangement joins TRBV5-1 to TRBJ2-1; D perhaps matches TRBD2 (5 bases). Looked up from germline, CDR1 is SGHRS and CDR2 is YFSETQ. The ends were cut back, 3 bases at V and 7 bases at J, with 14 bases in the middle. The CDR3 has 14 residues. Here the CDR3 DNA reads TGCGCCAGCAGCTACCCCCGGGAAATTAATGAGCAGTTCTTC. It specifies CASSYPREINEQFF.

This rearrangement joins TRBV5-5 to TRBJ1-5; TRBD1 matches at 8 bases. J gave up 6 bases and V 1 base, and 6 bases lay outside the gene matches. This CDR3 region has 15 residues. CDR1 and CDR2 (germline): SGHKS, YYEKEE (reference sequence). The CDR3 loop reads CASSLRAGGGQPQHF. CDR3 in DNA: TGTGCCAGCAGCTTGAGGGCAGGGGGCGGTCAGCCCCAGCATTTT.

There are a few counts of this clone. CDR3: CASSLPVRNPLHQPQHF. The CDR3, as DNA: TGTGCCAGCAGCCTCCCCGTACGAAACCCACTGCATCAGCCCCAGCATTTT. V is TRBV7-4 and J is TRBJ1-5; D not certain. The V end was cut by 5 bases, the J end by 5 bases, with 22 bases between. The length of the CDR3 is 17 residues. CDR1 and CDR2 (germline): SGHVT, SQSDAQ.

CDR3 DNA: TGTGCCAGCAGCCCCGGGGAGTACAATGAGCAGTTCTTC. As protein: CASSPGEYNEQFF. V is TRBV7-9 and J is TRBJ2-1, with D perhaps matching TRBD2 (5 bases). This CDR3 contains 13 residues. Trimming removed 5 bases from V and 4 bases from J, with 9 bases in between. The germline CDR1 and CDR2 sequences are SEHNR and FQNEAQ (reference sequence).

The V gene is TRBV5-4, the J gene TRBJ2-2; TRBD1 aligns across 8 bases. The CDR3 length is 16 residues. Trimming removed 0 bases from V and 2 bases from J; junction bases left unmatched: 3. CDR1 is SGHNT, CDR2 YYREEE, per germline (reference sequence). The CDR3 reads CASSLGGTGNTGELFF. The CDR3 nucleotides read TGTGCCAGCAGCTTGGGTGGGACAGGCAACACCGGGGAGCTGTTTTTT.

The CDR3 spells CAWSVSPTGEKLFF. The CDR3 DNA follows: TGTGCCTGGAGTGTATCCCCGACAGGGGAAAAACTGTTTTTT. The rearrangement uses TRBV30 and TRBJ1-4, with 7 bases lining up with TRBD1. In germline, CDR1 is GTSNPN, CDR2 SVGIG (reference sequence). The V and J ends lost 0 bases and 8 bases, in that order; junction bases with no gene match: 6. This CDR3 contains 14 residues.

CDR3 region: CASSQGRGGYEQYF. The CDR3 coding sequence is TGCGCCAGCAGCCAAGGAAGAGGGGGCTACGAGCAGTACTTC. The gene calls are TRBV4-1 and TRBJ2-7; a possible D gene is TRBD1 (6 bases). The CDR3 spans 14 residues. CDR1 is MGHRA, CDR2 YSYEKL, per germline. V lost 1 base, J lost 3 bases, and 10 bases lay in between.

As to this clone: This sample includes further DNA sequences coding for the same CDR3. The chain is built from TRBV5-1 and TRBJ2-5; 8 bases are a match to TRBD2. Trimming cost V 0 bases and J 2 bases; bases outside gene matches: 3. The CDR3 contains 15 residues. Germline V gene lookup returns CDR1 SGHRS and CDR2 YFSETQ. CDR3 loop: CASSLAPGGQETQYF. As DNA, the CDR3 is TGCGCCAGCAGCTTGGCACCGGGAGGGCAAGAGACCCAGTACTTC.

The rearrangement uses TRBV15 and TRBJ2-1; 9 nucleotides match TRBD1. CDR3 length: 13 amino acids. Germline trimming cut 7 bases from V and 3 bases from J; bases unmatched to any gene: 1. The V gene's germline CDR1 is LNHNV and CDR2 YYDKDF (reference sequence). The chain's CDR3 is CATMDRGYNEQFF. The CDR3 DNA follows: TGTGCCACCATGGACAGGGGCTACAATGAGCAGTTCTTC.

The chain uses TRBV9 and TRBJ2-7, with a tentative D call TRBD2 (6 bases). The CDR3 consists of 16 residues. Germline values: CDR1 SGDLS, CDR2 YYNGEE. The V and J ends lost 3 bases and 5 bases respectively, with 21 bases between them. The CDR3 region has the DNA TGTGCCAGCAGCGGCGGCCTAGCGTTCGGCTTCCACGAGCAGTACTTC. Protein product: CASSGGLAFGFHEQYF.

The chain recombines TRBV11-2 with TRBJ2-1; 9 bases are a match to TRBD2. There are 15 residues in the CDR3. Trimming removed 3 bases from V and 8 bases from J; junction bases left unmatched: 8. Germline V lookup: CDR1 SGHAT, CDR2 FQNNGV. The CDR3 DNA follows: TGTGCCAGCAGCTTTGGCCTAGCGGGGAGGGATGAGCAGTTCTTC. It is translated as CASSFGLAGRDEQFF.

The gene calls are TRBV7-2 and TRBJ1-5; no definite D call. The CDR3 extends over 14 amino acids. V was pared by 5 bases and J by 2 bases, with 10 bases between. Germline CDR1 is SGHTA and CDR2 is FQGNSA. The CDR3 protein is CASSPLGGNQPQHF. Written as DNA, the CDR3 is TGTGCCAGCAGCCCCCTCGGGGGCAATCAGCCCCAGCATTTT. The full variable domain, rest sourced from reference TRBV7-2 and TRBJ1-5, is GAGVSQSPSNKVTEKGKDVELRCDPISGHTALYWYRQSLGQGLEFLIYFQGNSAPDKSGLPSDRFSAERTGGSVSTLTIQRTQQEDSAVYLCASSPLGGNQPQHFGDGTRLSIL.

The chain has TRBV18 and TRBJ2-4, with 7 bases identical to TRBD1. Losses at the gene ends were 3 bases for V and 0 bases for J; bases not matched to a gene: 11. CDR3 length: 18 amino acids. CDR1 and CDR2 (germline): KGHSH, LQKENI. The CDR3 loop reads CASSPKGAIRLAKNIQYF. DNA for the CDR3: TGTGCCAGCTCACCGAAGGGGGCGATTAGGCTAGCCAAAAACATTCAGTACTTC. Together with reference TRBV18 and TRBJ2-4, the CDR3 gives the full variable domain: NAGVMQNPRHLVRRRGQEARLRCSPMKGHSHVYWYRQLPEEGLKFMVYLQKENIIDESGMPKERFSAEFPKEGPSILRIQQVVRGDSAAYFCASSPKGAIRLAKNIQYFGAGTRLSVL.

This sequence joins TRBV12-5 and TRBJ1-5; the match to TRBD1 covers 7 bases. V dropped 0 bases and J dropped 3; count of bases not matched to a gene: 5. The V gene's germline CDR1 is LGHNT and CDR2 FRNRAP. The CDR3 contains 16 residues. The CDR3 region has the DNA TGTGCTAGTGGTTTGGTACTAGGGGGCCCCAATCAGCCCCAGCATTTT. Residues: CASGLVLGGPNQPQHF.

The chain carries TRBV24-1 and TRBJ2-7, with 8 nucleotides matching TRBD1. CDR1 and CDR2 from the germline V gene are KGHDR and SFDVKD. Germline trimming cut 4 bases from V and 2 bases from J; bases unmatched to any gene: 6. The CDR3 extends over 15 amino acids. CDR3: CATSDPGQGTYEQYF. In nucleotides, the CDR3 is TGTGCCACCAGTGACCCCGGACAGGGAACCTACGAGCAGTACTTC.

The V call is TRBV19, the J call TRBJ1-2, with D possibly being TRBD1 (5 bases). Trimming shortened V by 6 bases and J by 10 bases, and 15 bases separated the two germline ends. The CDR3 is 12 residues long. Germline CDR1 LNHDA, CDR2 SQIVND (reference sequence). The CDR3 DNA is TGTGCCAGTAGCCCTTCTGGGGCCTTCTACACCTTC. Protein product: CASSPSGAFYTF.